Below, 26 T cell receptor beta chains from the same sample are listed, as sequenced in a study of blood T cell repertoires in COVID-19. Clones were sequenced by immunoSEQ multiplex PCR, and TCRdb holds only the in-frame ones, with some missing. The sample consists of under 500,000 clones, about 85% of them appearing once. Sequenced material: PBMCs or T cells enriched from blood (not recorded which). These receptor sequences come from a woman younger than 35 with acute COVID-19.

This clone was found once. The V gene is TRBV7-9, the J gene TRBJ1-1, with 7 bases fitting TRBD1. Trimming took 7 bases from V and 0 from J; bases not matched to a gene: 8. CDR1 SEHNR and CDR2 FQNEAQ come from the germline V gene (reference sequence). The CDR3 length is 15 residues. The CDR3 DNA follows: TGTGCCAGCATGGGGGAAACAGGGGTGAACACTGAAGCTTTCTTT. This encodes CASMGETGVNTEAFF.

The sample holds one count of this clone. V and J are TRBV7-9 and TRBJ1-1, with TRBD1 identical over 7 bases. Germline lookup yields CDR1 SEHNR and CDR2 FQNEAQ (reference sequence). Unmatched junction bases numbered 15, after V lost 6 bases and J lost 2 bases. There are 17 residues in the CDR3. The DNA of the CDR3 is TGTGCCAGCAGTCTAAACAGGGGTACCCTGTTTAACACTGAAGCTTTCTTT. Amino acid sequence: CASSLNRGTLFNTEAFF.

The genes are TRBV7-3 and TRBJ2-1; 7 nucleotides line up with TRBD2. Germline CDR1 is SGHTA and CDR2 is FQGTGA. CDR3 length: 13 amino acids. The V gene end was trimmed by 0 bases and the J gene end by 10 bases; junction bases not matched to a gene: 3. CDR3 residues: CASSLTATSEQFF. The CDR3 nucleotides read TGTGCCAGCAGCTTAACCGCGACTAGCGAGCAGTTCTTC.

The chain has TRBV11-3 and TRBJ1-2; 8 bases line up with TRBD1. V gave up 0 bases and J gave up 8 bases; unmatched junction bases: 20. CDR3 length: 19 amino acids. Germline V lookup: CDR1 SGHNT, CDR2 YENEEA. CDR3 residues: CASSLDPGQGGPRVIGYTF. CDR3 coding DNA: TGTGCCAGCAGCTTAGATCCTGGACAGGGCGGCCCAAGGGTTATAGGCTACACCTTC.

J is TRBJ1-5 and V is TRBV4-2, with D possibly matching TRBD1 (6 bases). This CDR3 contains 15 residues. CDR1 and CDR2 (germline): LGHNA, YNFKEQ. V shed 1 base and J shed 4 bases, with 11 bases lying between them. CDR3 amino acids: CASSQGLQGNQPQHF. CDR3 bases: TGTGCCAGCAGCCAAGGTCTTCAGGGGAATCAGCCCCAGCATTTT.

J is TRBJ2-7 and V is TRBV7-2; tentatively, D is TRBD1 (5 bases). Trimming took off 1 base at V and 4 bases at J, with 11 bases between the two ends. Germline CDR1 SGHTA, CDR2 FQGNSA. The CDR3 length is 14 residues. The CDR3 sequence is CASSLEMGRYEQYF. CDR3 DNA sequence: TGTGCCAGCAGCTTAGAGATGGGGCGGTACGAGCAGTACTTC.

Concerning this clone: The junction departs from the called germline gene at one end, perhaps through a read error. This chain joins TRBV10-3 and TRBJ2-1, with 8 nucleotides matching TRBD2. Germline V gene data show CDR1 as ENHRY and CDR2 as SYGVKD. The CDR3 is 13 residues long. CDR3 protein: CAISSGTRRERFF. CDR3 nucleotides: TGTGCCATCAGCTCCGGGACTAGGCGTGAGCGGTTCTTC.

The chain has TRBV19 and TRBJ2-7, with D maybe TRBD1 (6 bases). The CDR3 covers 13 residues. V dropped 7 bases and J dropped 3 bases, with 13 bases sitting between them. Germline V CDR1 and CDR2: LNHDA, SQIVND (reference sequence). In DNA form, the CDR3 reads TGTGCCAGTAAACCGACAGGCCTCTACGAGCAGTACTTC. Its translation: CASKPTGLYEQYF.

The gene calls are TRBV29-1 and TRBJ2-1, with D perhaps matching TRBD2 (5 bases). The CDR3 runs 20 residues. V lost 5 bases and J lost 7, with 36 bases in between. Per the germline V gene, CDR1 is SQVTM and CDR2 is ANQGSEA. The CDR3 DNA is TGCAGCGTTCGTTCCAAACAGATCAACGGACTCTTCTACGCTGGGAATGAGCAGTTCTTC. Protein product: CSVRSKQINGLFYAGNEQFF.

This chain connects TRBV4-1 to TRBJ2-7, with D maybe TRBD1 (5 bases). Germline assignment: CDR1 MGHRA and CDR2 YSYEKL. This CDR3 region has 15 residues. Trimming stripped 0 bases from V and 0 bases from J, with 9 bases between. CDR3 protein: CASSQETGSSYEQYF. CDR3 nucleotides: TGCGCCAGCAGCCAAGAAACAGGCAGCTCCTACGAGCAGTACTTC.

The V gene is TRBV7-2, the J gene TRBJ2-2, with 9 nucleotides matching TRBD2. This CDR3 region has 18 residues. The germline V gene has CDR1 SGHTA and CDR2 FQGNSA. With V trimmed by 7 bases and J by 2 bases, 14 bases remained unmatched. CDR3 region: CASIPPPTSGSNTGELFF. The CDR3 coding sequence is TGTGCCAGCATCCCACCCCCGACTAGCGGATCAAACACCGGGGAGCTGTTTTTT.

CDR3 loop: CASSPSGGSGGETQYF. The CDR3 nucleotides are TGTGCCAGCTCACCGAGTGGAGGGTCAGGTGGAGAGACCCAGTACTTC. The chain carries TRBV18 and TRBJ2-5; a weak D match, TRBD2 (6 bases). Trimming left V 3 bases short and J 4 bases short, with 18 bases between. CDR1 is KGHSH and CDR2 is LQKENI in the germline V gene. The CDR3 runs to 16 residues.

The V call is TRBV7-9, the J call TRBJ2-7, with 10 bases that match TRBD1. There are 15 residues in the CDR3. The junction had 7 bases not matched to a gene; V was cut back by 6 bases and J by 2 bases. CDR1 SEHNR and CDR2 FQNEAQ come from the germline V gene (reference sequence). As DNA, the CDR3 is TGTGCCAGCAGATCTACGGGACAGGGGACCTACGAGCAGTACTTC. Amino acids: CASRSTGQGTYEQYF.

This CDR3 is CASSLGGQILFF. CDR3 DNA sequence: TGTGCCAGCAGCTTAGGTGGACAGATACTGTTTTTT. The chain is built from TRBV7-6 and TRBJ1-4; the D gene is possibly TRBD1 (6 bases). This CDR3 is 12 amino acids long. V was shortened by 1 base and J by 13 bases, with 10 bases between the two germline ends. CDR1 SGHVS and CDR2 FNYEAQ come from the germline V gene. Supplemented by reference TRBV7-6 and TRBJ1-4, the full variable domain reads GAGVSQSPRYKVTKRGQDVALRCDPISGHVSLYWYRQALGQGPEFLTYFNYEAQQDKSGLPNDRFSAERPEGSISTLTIQRTEQRDSAMYRCASSLGGQILFFGSGTQLSVL.

The V and J genes are TRBV20-1 and TRBJ1-1; tentative D call: TRBD1 (6 bases). V was clipped by 6 bases and J by 4 bases, with 15 bases between them. Germline-derived CDR1 and CDR2 are DFQATT and SNEGSKA (reference sequence). The CDR3 is 13 residues long. The CDR3 reads CSASGGRVTEAFF. The CDR3 DNA follows: TGCAGTGCCAGTGGGGGCCGGGTCACTGAAGCTTTCTTT.

V gene TRBV7-2 combines with J gene TRBJ2-7; D unclear. CDR1 SGHTA and CDR2 FQGNSA come from the germline V gene. The CDR3 spans 14 residues. V was trimmed by 1 base and J by 2 bases, leaving 9 bases between them. The CDR3 region has the DNA TGTGCCAGCAGCTTAGGCGCGGCTGCCTACGAGCAGTACTTC. This gives the protein CASSLGAAAYEQYF.

This sequence joins TRBV3-1 (or the pseudogene TRBV3-2) and TRBJ1-6; 9 bases align to TRBD1. V dropped 4 bases and J dropped 7; count of bases not matched to a gene: 8. This CDR3 comprises 16 residues. Germline CDR1 LGHDT, CDR2 YNNKEL (reference sequence). As DNA, the CDR3 is TGTGCCAGCAGCCCACGGACAGGGGCCTTAAATTCACCCCTCCACTTT. Protein product: CASSPRTGALNSPLHF.

CDR3 sequence reads: CASSPEGGNIANEQFF. The CDR3 DNA reads TGTGCCAGCAGCCCTGAAGGGGGTAATATCGCCAATGAGCAGTTCTTC. The chain combines TRBV5-6 with TRBJ2-1; D is possibly TRBD1 (6 bases). The germline V and J ends were trimmed by 4 bases and 6 bases, with 20 bases remaining between them. The germline CDR1 and CDR2 sequences are SGHDT and YYEEEE. The CDR3 spans 16 residues.

Turning to this clone: The sample contains more than one DNA sequence encoding this CDR3. The chain couples TRBV5-1 to TRBJ2-3; 10 bases map to TRBD1. Per the germline V gene, CDR1 is SGHRS and CDR2 is YFSETQ. This CDR3 has 14 amino acids. V was pared by 4 bases and J by 3 bases, with 2 bases of the junction left unmatched. This CDR3 is CASSQGQGTDTQYF. CDR3 nucleotide sequence: TGCGCCAGCAGCCAGGGACAGGGGACAGATACGCAGTATTTT.

This sequence joins TRBV9 and TRBJ2-5; maybe TRBD1 (5 bases). With 5 bases removed from V and 1 base from J, the gap between germline ends came to 6 bases. The CDR3 is 12 residues long. CDR1 SGDLS and CDR2 YYNGEE come from the germline V gene. In DNA form, the CDR3 reads TGTGCCAGCAGTAGGGGCCAAGAGACCCAGTACTTC. Its translation: CASSRGQETQYF.

The rearrangement joins TRBV27 to TRBJ2-3, with 7 bases fitting TRBD2. Germline V gene data show CDR1 as MNHEY and CDR2 as SMNVEV (reference sequence). V lost 6 bases, J lost 4 bases, and 7 bases stayed unmatched. CDR3 size: 14 residues. The CDR3 here is CASSRGVGPDTQYF. For the CDR3, the DNA is TGTGCCAGCAGCCGGGGGGTAGGCCCAGATACGCAGTATTTT.

The V call is TRBV28, the J call TRBJ1-2; D may be TRBD1 (5 bases). Per germline, CDR1 MDHEN and CDR2 SYDVKM. V lost 2 bases to trimming and J lost 5 bases, with 15 bases between them. The CDR3 is 15 amino acids. The CDR3 DNA reads TGTGCCAGCAGTTTAGGGGTGGCCAGGGTTTATGGCTACACCTTC. Protein: CASSLGVARVYGYTF.

This sequence joins TRBV7-2 and TRBJ1-1, with TRBD1 matching 9 bases. The CDR3 has 16 amino acids. V was pared by 5 bases and J by 2 bases, with 9 bases of the junction left unmatched. Germline assignment: CDR1 SGHTA and CDR2 FQGNSA. The CDR3 is CASSPVTGGINTEAFF. The CDR3 DNA reads as TGTGCCAGCAGCCCGGTGACAGGGGGTATAAACACTGAAGCTTTCTTT. Full variable domain (rest looked up from reference TRBV7-2 and TRBJ1-1): GAGVSQSPSNKVTEKGKDVELRCDPISGHTALYWYRQSLGQGLEFLIYFQGNSAPDKSGLPSDRFSAERTGGSVSTLTIQRTQQEDSAVYLCASSPVTGGINTEAFFGQGTRLTVV.

The V gene is TRBV10-3, the J gene TRBJ1-6, with 8 bases lining up with TRBD1. V shed 4 bases and J 7 bases; nucleotides not matched to a gene: 6. Germline-derived CDR1 and CDR2 are ENHRY and SYGVKD. There are 15 residues in the CDR3. Here the CDR3 reads CAISAGGRENSPLHF. Here the CDR3 DNA reads TGTGCCATCAGTGCAGGGGGCAGAGAAAATTCACCCCTCCACTTT.

A note on this clone: The sample has other DNA sequences that encode this CDR3 too. The chain recombines TRBV5-6 with TRBJ2-5, with D possibly matching TRBD2 (6 bases). There are 13 residues in the CDR3. Germline CDR1 SGHDT, CDR2 YYEEEE. Trimming cost V 0 bases and J 3 bases, with 6 bases left between them. CDR3 sequence (DNA): TGTGCCAGCAGCTTGGTAGCGGAAGAGACCCAGTACTTC. It codes for CASSLVAEETQYF.

In this sample, this clone turned up a few times. The V gene is TRBV10-3, the J gene TRBJ1-6; weak D call: TRBD1 (5 bases). Trimming shortened V by 6 bases and J by 5 bases, and 14 bases separated the two germline ends. From germline, CDR1 is ENHRY and CDR2 SYGVKD. The CDR3 sequence is 15 residues long. The CDR3 sequence is CAIRDSGLNNSPLHF. The CDR3 DNA is TGTGCCATCAGGGATTCAGGGTTGAATAATTCACCCCTCCACTTT.